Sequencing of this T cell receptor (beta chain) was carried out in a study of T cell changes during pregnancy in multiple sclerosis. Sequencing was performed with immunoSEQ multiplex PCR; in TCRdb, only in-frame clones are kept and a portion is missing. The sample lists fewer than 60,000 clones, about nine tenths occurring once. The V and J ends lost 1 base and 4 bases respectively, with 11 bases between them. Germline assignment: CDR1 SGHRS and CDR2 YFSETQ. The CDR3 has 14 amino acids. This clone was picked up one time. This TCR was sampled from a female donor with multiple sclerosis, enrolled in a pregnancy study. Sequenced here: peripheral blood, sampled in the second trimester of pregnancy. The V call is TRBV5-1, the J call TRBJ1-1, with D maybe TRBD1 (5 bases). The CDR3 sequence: CASSLFQGGTEAFF. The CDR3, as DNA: TGCGCCAGCAGCTTGTTCCAGGGAGGCACTGAAGCTTTCTTT.